The entry that follows covers one TCR beta chain sequence. This sequence may be a read error, since a much larger clone differs from it by one base. This record belongs to a study of T-cell reconstitution after alpha-beta-depleted transplantation in children. The germline V and J ends were trimmed by 2 bases and 1 base, with 9 bases remaining between them. From germline, CDR1 is SGHTA and CDR2 FQGTGA. The CDR3 totals 14 residues. Preparation of the TCRbeta library involved a method that used unique molecular identifiers. One entry per CDR3 protein, called by TCRdb with MiXCR from the PCR reads. This sample has 450,000 to 550,000 distinct CDR3 sequences, with around 10% found just once.

The V call is TRBV7-3, the J call TRBJ2-7; perhaps TRBD2 as D (5 bases). The sequencing here drew on PBMCs, mostly from graft donor cells, taken 180 days after TCRalphabeta/CD19-depleted stem cell transplant. This TCR was recovered from a female patient between 2 and 10 years old who had a stem cell transplant for aplastic anemia, so the T cells may come from the graft donor. CDR3 sequence: CASSLGSASYEQYF. In DNA, the CDR3 is TGTGCCAGCAGCTTAGGGAGTGCGTCCTACGAGCAGTACTTC.